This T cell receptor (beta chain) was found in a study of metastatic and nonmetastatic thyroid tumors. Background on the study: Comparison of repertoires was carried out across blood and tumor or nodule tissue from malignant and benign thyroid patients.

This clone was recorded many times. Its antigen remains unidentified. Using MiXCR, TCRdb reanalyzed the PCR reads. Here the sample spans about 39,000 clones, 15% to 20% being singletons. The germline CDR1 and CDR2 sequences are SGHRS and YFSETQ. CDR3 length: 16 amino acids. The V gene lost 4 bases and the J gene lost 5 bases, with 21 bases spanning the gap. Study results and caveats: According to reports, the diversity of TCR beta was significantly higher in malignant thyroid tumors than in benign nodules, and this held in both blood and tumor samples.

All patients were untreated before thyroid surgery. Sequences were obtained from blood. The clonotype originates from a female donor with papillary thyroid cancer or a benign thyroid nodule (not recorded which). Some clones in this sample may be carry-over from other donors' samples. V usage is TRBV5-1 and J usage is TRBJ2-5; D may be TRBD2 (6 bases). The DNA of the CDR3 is TGCGCCAGCAGCCAATTTCAGGGAGGAGGATTGGAGACCCAGTACTTC. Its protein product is CASSQFQGGGLETQYF.